The source of this T cell receptor (beta chain) is a study of cytotoxic CD8 clonotypes in ibrutinib-treated CLL. Overall study: It was after a median 12 months of treatment, range 6 to 36, that response samples were taken.

Whole-study findings and limits: Once treatment began, public clonotypes, which were uncommon, contracted or stayed stable. Rising at ibrutinib response, clonality subsequently fell back toward baseline at progression.

Profiling relied on immunoSEQ multiplex PCR, and the TCRdb table lists in-frame clones only, not all of them. The table records some 200,000 clones, about 75% of them present only once. As regards this clone: Antigen specificity is unknown.

Germline loops: CDR1 LGHNT, CDR2 FRNRAP. The junction had 1 base not matched to a gene; V was cut back by 3 bases and J by 2 bases. The CDR3 is 14 amino acids. V and J are TRBV12-5 and TRBJ1-3; 7 bases are shared with TRBD1. This TCR was recovered from a human donor with chronic lymphocytic leukemia. The sample in question was PBMCs, obtained after 12 months of ibrutinib treatment. CDR3 in DNA: TGTGCTAGTGGTTTAGGGGGCACTGGAAACACCATATATTTT. Its translation is CASGLGGTGNTIYF.